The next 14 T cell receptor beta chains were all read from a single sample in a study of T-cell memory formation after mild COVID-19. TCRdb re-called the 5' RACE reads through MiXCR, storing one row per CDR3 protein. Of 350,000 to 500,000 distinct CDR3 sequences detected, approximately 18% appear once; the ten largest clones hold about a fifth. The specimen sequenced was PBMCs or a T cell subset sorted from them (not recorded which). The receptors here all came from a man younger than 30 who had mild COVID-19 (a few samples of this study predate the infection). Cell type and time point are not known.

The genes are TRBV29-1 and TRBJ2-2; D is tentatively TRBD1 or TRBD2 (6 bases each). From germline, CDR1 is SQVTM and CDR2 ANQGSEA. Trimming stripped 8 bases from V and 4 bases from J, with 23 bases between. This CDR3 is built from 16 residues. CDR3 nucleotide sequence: TGCAGCTTCTCCCGAAGGGGGGCTTGGGGCACCGGGGAGCTGTTTTTT. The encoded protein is CSFSRRGAWGTGELFF.

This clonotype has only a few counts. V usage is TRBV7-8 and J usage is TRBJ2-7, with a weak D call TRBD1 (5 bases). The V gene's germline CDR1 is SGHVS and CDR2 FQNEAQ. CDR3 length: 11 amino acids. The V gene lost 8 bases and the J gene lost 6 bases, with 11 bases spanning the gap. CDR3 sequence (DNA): TGTGCCAGCGGACAAGGCTCCGAGCAGTACTTC. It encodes CASGQGSEQYF.

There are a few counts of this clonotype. The CDR3 nucleotides are TGCGCCAGCAGCCAAGGCCGACAGGTCGGGAATTCACCCCTCCACTTT. As protein: CASSQGRQVGNSPLHF. V gene TRBV4-1 combines with J gene TRBJ1-6; maybe TRBD1 (6 bases). CDR3 size: 16 residues. Trimming cost V 1 base and J 7 bases, with 14 bases left between them. The germline CDR1 and CDR2 sequences are MGHRA and YSYEKL.

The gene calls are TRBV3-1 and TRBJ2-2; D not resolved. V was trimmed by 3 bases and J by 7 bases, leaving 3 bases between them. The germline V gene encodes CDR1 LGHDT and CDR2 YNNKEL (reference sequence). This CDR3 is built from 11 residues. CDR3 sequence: CASSHIGELFF. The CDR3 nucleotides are TGTGCCAGCAGCCATATCGGGGAGCTGTTTTTT.

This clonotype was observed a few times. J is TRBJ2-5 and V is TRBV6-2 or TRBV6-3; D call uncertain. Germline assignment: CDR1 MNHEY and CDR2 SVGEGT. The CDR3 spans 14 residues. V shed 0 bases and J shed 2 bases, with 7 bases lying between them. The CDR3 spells CASSYSSVQETQYF. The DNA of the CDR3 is TGTGCCAGCAGTTACTCTTCGGTACAAGAGACCCAGTACTTC.

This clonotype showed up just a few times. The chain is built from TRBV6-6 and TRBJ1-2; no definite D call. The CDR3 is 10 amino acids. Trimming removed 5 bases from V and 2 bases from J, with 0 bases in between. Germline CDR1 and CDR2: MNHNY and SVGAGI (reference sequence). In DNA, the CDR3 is TGTGCCAGCAGTAACTATGGCTACACCTTC. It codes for CASSNYGYTF.

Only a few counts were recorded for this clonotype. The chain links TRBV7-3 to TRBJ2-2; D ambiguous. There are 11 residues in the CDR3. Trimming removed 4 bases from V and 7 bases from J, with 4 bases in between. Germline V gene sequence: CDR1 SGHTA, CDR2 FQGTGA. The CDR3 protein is CASSSNGELFF. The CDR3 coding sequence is TGTGCCAGCAGCTCGAACGGGGAGCTGTTTTTT.

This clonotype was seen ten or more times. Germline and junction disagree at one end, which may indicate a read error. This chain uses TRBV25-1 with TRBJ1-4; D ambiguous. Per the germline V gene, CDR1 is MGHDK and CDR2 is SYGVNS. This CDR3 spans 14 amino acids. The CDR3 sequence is CASSATRTSEKLFF. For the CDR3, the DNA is TGTGCCAGCAGTGCGACGAGGACTAGTGAAAAACTGTTTTTT.

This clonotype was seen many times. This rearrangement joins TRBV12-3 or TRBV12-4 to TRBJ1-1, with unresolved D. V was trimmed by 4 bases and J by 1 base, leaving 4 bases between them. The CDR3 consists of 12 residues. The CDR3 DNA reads TGTGCCAGCAGTTGGGGGAACACTGAAGCTTTCTTT. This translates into CASSWGNTEAFF.

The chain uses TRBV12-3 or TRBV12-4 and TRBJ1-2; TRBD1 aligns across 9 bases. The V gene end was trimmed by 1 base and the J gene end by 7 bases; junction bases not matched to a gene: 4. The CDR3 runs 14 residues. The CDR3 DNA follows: TGTGCCAGCAGTTTAGACAGGGGGCTGCCTGGCTACACCTTC. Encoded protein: CASSLDRGLPGYTF.

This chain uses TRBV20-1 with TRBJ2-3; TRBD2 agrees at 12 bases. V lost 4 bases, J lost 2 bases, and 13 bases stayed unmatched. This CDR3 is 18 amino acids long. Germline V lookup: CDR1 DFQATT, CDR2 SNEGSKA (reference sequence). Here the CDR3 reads CSANLGPLAGGPTDTQYF. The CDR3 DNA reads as TGCAGTGCTAACCTTGGCCCACTAGCGGGGGGCCCCACAGATACGCAGTATTTT.

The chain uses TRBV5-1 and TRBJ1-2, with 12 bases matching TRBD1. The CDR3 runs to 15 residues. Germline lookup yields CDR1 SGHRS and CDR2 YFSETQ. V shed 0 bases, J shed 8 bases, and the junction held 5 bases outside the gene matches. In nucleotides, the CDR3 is TGCGCCAGCAGCTTGGCGGGACAGGGGGCGAAAGGCTACACCTTC. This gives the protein CASSLAGQGAKGYTF.

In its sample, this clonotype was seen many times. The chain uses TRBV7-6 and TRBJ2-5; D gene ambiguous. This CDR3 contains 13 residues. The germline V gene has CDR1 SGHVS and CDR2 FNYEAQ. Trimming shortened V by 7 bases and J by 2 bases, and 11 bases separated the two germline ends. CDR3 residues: CASNPGTQETQYF. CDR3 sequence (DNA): TGTGCCAGCAACCCGGGCACACAAGAGACCCAGTACTTC. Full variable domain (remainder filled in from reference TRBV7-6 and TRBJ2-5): GAGVSQSPRYKVTKRGQDVALRCDPISGHVSLYWYRQALGQGPEFLTYFNYEAQQDKSGLPNDRFSAERPEGSISTLTIQRTEQRDSAMYRCASNPGTQETQYFGPGTRLLVL.

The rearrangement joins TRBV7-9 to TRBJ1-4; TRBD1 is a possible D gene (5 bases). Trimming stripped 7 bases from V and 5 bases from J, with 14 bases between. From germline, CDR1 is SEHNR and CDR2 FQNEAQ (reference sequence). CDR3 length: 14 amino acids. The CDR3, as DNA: TGTGCCAGCACCTCCTTGGGGGGGAATGAAAAACTGTTTTTT. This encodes CASTSLGGNEKLFF.